A single TCR beta chain is shown here with its context. This clonotype is termed medium-sized (0.01 to 0.1%). Its antigen target is currently unknown. No much larger clone exists at a distance of one base, and base qualities are not known. These data originate in a study of patients and donors after allogeneic stem cell transplantation (dated by TCRdb to the early 2020s). CDR1 and CDR2 are read off the germline V gene as SNHLY and FYNNEI. Unmatched junction bases come to 4, with V trimmed by 6 bases and J by 2 bases. The CDR3, cysteine through phenylalanine, is 13 amino acids long. The DNA shown is the 39-base CDR3, in frame from base 1. The library was produced with RT-PCR. Sequenced using a NextSeq 550. The public sequencing data were trimmed at Q25 with fastp and processed into clonotypes with MiXCR by TCRdb, which kept only in-frame beta chains. Every CDR3 protein is listed once, alongside the most common genes and DNA of its rows. Within this sample are some 3,000 distinct CDR3 sequences, with approximately 5.6% of them counted one time only. The ten largest clones represent over 13% of the sample.

This TCR was sampled from a human donor who was either an allogeneic HSCT recipient or a stem cell or donor lymphocyte infusion donor (not recorded which). It is not recorded whose cells these are; they may come from a transplant donor. The receptor chain draws on TRBV2 and TRBJ2-7; 7 bases in the middle match TRBD2. The sample consisted of blood, either unsorted or a sorted T cell fraction (not recorded which). The DNA sequence follows: TGTGCCAGCAGCGTAGCGGGCCCCTACGAGCAGTACTTC. The resulting protein is CASSVAGPYEQYF.